This T cell receptor beta chain was identified in a study of blood T cell repertoires in COVID-19. Background on the study: There were acute and convalescent COVID-19 samples, and they came from the United States, Italy and Spain.

The data were produced by immunoSEQ multiplex PCR, yet TCRdb's version contains in-frame clones alone and is incomplete. The sample gives 100,000 to 150,000 clones, approximately 82% of which show up once; approximately 5.8% is in the top ten. This CDR3 spans 14 amino acids. Germline V lookup: CDR1 LGHDT, CDR2 YNNKEL (reference sequence). V was cut by 4 bases and J by 7 bases, with 13 bases left in between. The rearrangement uses TRBV3-1 (or the pseudogene TRBV3-2) and TRBJ2-2; TRBD1 might be the D (6 bases). The material sequenced was peripheral blood. The TCR sequence derives from a man older than 75 with active or convalescent COVID-19. Here the CDR3 reads CASSPGHPGGELFF. CDR3 DNA sequence: TGTGCCAGCAGCCCGGGACACCCGGGCGGGGAGCTGTTTTTT.